The 29 T cell receptor beta chains below were found in one sample sequenced in a study of response to subunit inactivated influenza vaccine. TCRdb re-called the RT-PCR reads through MiXCR, storing one row per CDR3 protein. The data show roughly 630,000 distinct CDR3 sequences, with 14% seen just once and 7.6% held by the top ten. This sample comprised PBMCs from blood, obtained around two weeks before vaccination. These receptors were obtained from a man aged 45-60 years who received an inactivated influenza vaccine.

This clonotype was counted at least ten times. V and J are TRBV7-2 and TRBJ1-1; D perhaps matches TRBD1 (5 bases). V dropped 1 base and J dropped 4 bases, with 10 bases sitting between them. The CDR3 runs 14 residues. Germline V CDR1 and CDR2: SGHTA, FQGNSA. CDR3 sequence reads: CASSLGGEGTEAFF. The CDR3 DNA reads as TGTGCCAGCAGCTTAGGGGGGGAGGGCACTGAAGCTTTCTTT.

The chain's CDR3 is CASSLGGRPYNEQFF. CDR3 DNA: TGTGCCAGCAGCTTAGGGGGCCGCCCCTACAATGAGCAGTTCTTC. The rearrangement uses TRBV11-3 and TRBJ2-1; possible D gene TRBD1, 5 bases. Germline loops: CDR1 SGHNT, CDR2 YENEEA. The CDR3 totals 15 residues. V lost 1 base and J 2 bases, leaving 9 bases between the germline ends.

This clonotype was counted ten times or more. V and J are TRBV10-3 and TRBJ1-4, with D perhaps matching TRBD1 (6 bases). CDR1 is ENHRY, CDR2 SYGVKD, per germline. The CDR3 contains 12 residues. Deletions cut 4 bases from V and 6 bases from J, with 6 bases between. For the CDR3, the DNA is TGTGCCATCAGTGCAGGGGATGAAAAACTGTTTTTT. Translated, it gives CAISAGDEKLFF.

V is TRBV30 and J is TRBJ2-2; D may be TRBD2 (5 bases). V was cut by 7 bases and J by 5 bases, with 8 bases left in between. Germline CDR1 reads GTSNPN; CDR2 reads SVGIG (reference sequence). CDR3 length: 11 residues. The CDR3 region is CASRRTGELFF. The CDR3 DNA reads as TGTGCCTCACGGAGGACCGGGGAGCTGTTTTTT.

This clonotype was detected only a few times. V usage is TRBV5-6 and J usage is TRBJ1-5; D is possibly TRBD1 (5 bases). The CDR3 has 12 residues. Trimming took 4 bases from V and 5 from J, leaving 7 bases between them. CDR1 and CDR2 from the germline V gene are SGHDT and YYEEEE. This chain's CDR3 is CASSIRDQPQHF. The CDR3 nucleotides are TGTGCCAGCAGCATCAGGGATCAGCCCCAGCATTTT.

This clonotype was detected many times. This chain joins TRBV2 and TRBJ1-6; 9 bases line up with TRBD1. Germline V CDR1 and CDR2: SNHLY, FYNNEI. The CDR3 totals 14 residues. V trimming: 8 bases; J trimming: 4 bases; junction bases outside the gene matches: 3. In nucleotides, the CDR3 is TGTGCCAGCTCCGGGACAGGGTATAATTCACCCCTCCACTTT. It translates to CASSGTGYNSPLHF.

In its sample, this clonotype was seen a few times. V is TRBV10-3 and J is TRBJ2-3; TRBD2 might be the D (6 bases). The germline V and J ends were trimmed by 0 bases and 0 bases, with 10 bases remaining between them. The CDR3 consists of 16 residues. CDR1 is ENHRY and CDR2 is SYGVKD in the germline V gene. CDR3 protein: CAISESIAGSTDTQYF. The CDR3 bases are TGTGCCATCAGTGAGTCGATTGCGGGGAGCACAGATACGCAGTATTTT.

Ten or more counts support this clonotype. This chain uses TRBV5-1 with TRBJ2-7, with 10 bases lining up with TRBD1. Germline CDR1 SGHRS, CDR2 YFSETQ. V was pared by 0 bases and J by 0 bases, with 0 bases of the junction left unmatched. The CDR3 contains 15 residues. CDR3 sequence (DNA): TGCGCCAGCAGCTTGGGGACAGGGGGCTCCTACGAGCAGTACTTC. Its translation: CASSLGTGGSYEQYF. The entire variable domain, with the rest obtained from reference TRBV5-1 and TRBJ2-7, is as follows: KAGVTQTPRYLIKTRGQQVTLSCSPISGHRSVSWYQQTPGQGLQFLFEYFSETQRNKGNFPGRFSGRQFSNSRSEMNVSTLELGDSALYLCASSLGTGGSYEQYFGPGTRLTVT.

This clonotype was picked up a small number of times. V and J are TRBV2 and TRBJ2-7; 11 nucleotides match TRBD1. Germline-derived CDR1 and CDR2 are SNHLY and FYNNEI. CDR3 length: 15 residues. V shed 3 bases and J 6 bases; nucleotides not matched to a gene: 7. The CDR3 loop is CASSDFGQGALEQYF. Written as DNA, the CDR3 is TGTGCCAGCAGTGATTTTGGACAGGGGGCTCTCGAGCAGTACTTC.

This sequence joins TRBV5-1 and TRBJ2-7; 10 nucleotides agree with TRBD1. The germline gives CDR1 SGHRS, CDR2 YFSETQ. V shed 2 bases and J 3 bases; nucleotides not matched to a gene: 5. This CDR3 is built from 15 residues. Written as DNA, the CDR3 is TGCGCCAGCAGCTTCCACGGACAGGGGGTCTACGAGCAGTACTTC. Translation: CASSFHGQGVYEQYF.

The chain employs TRBV4-3 and TRBJ2-1, with 7 bases lining up with TRBD2. The CDR3 totals 17 residues. Trimming removed 0 bases from V and 9 bases from J; junction bases left unmatched: 14. Germline V lookup: CDR1 LGHNA, CDR2 YSLEER. This chain's CDR3 is CASSQDWAGYGGGEQFF. CDR3 in DNA: TGCGCCAGCAGCCAAGATTGGGCAGGGTACGGCGGGGGTGAGCAGTTCTTC.

The chain carries TRBV11-2 and TRBJ2-7; possible D gene TRBD2, 5 bases. The CDR3 is made up of 13 amino acids. With 5 bases removed from V and 2 bases from J, the gap between germline ends came to 10 bases. Germline V CDR1 and CDR2: SGHAT, FQNNGV. The CDR3: CASSLREPYEQYF. The DNA of the CDR3 is TGTGCCAGCAGCCTGAGGGAGCCCTACGAGCAGTACTTC.

This clonotype was picked up many times. The chain employs TRBV3-1 and TRBJ1-2; D call uncertain. Germline CDR1 and CDR2: LGHDT and YNNKEL (reference sequence). V gave up 1 base and J gave up 3 bases, with 3 bases separating them. CDR3 size: 12 residues. CDR3 DNA: TGTGCCAGCAGCCAAGGAGACTATGGCTACACCTTC. Translating it yields CASSQGDYGYTF.

This clonotype has a handful of counts. V usage is TRBV9 and J usage is TRBJ1-2, with TRBD1 identical over 7 bases. This CDR3 contains 15 residues. V lost 3 bases, J lost 0 bases, and 5 bases stayed unmatched. Germline values: CDR1 SGDLS, CDR2 YYNGEE. This CDR3 reads CASSAGQRSNYGYTF. In DNA form, the CDR3 reads TGTGCCAGCAGCGCGGGACAGCGTTCTAACTATGGCTACACCTTC.

This chain connects TRBV5-1 to TRBJ1-3; 8 bases are a match to TRBD1. Germline-derived CDR1 and CDR2 are SGHRS and YFSETQ. After removal of 4 bases from V and 4 bases from J, the junction contained 4 bases not matched to a gene. The CDR3 contains 14 residues. Here the CDR3 DNA reads TGCGCCAGCAGCGGGGGACAGGAGGGAAACACCATATATTTT. Its protein is CASSGGQEGNTIYF. Full variable domain (outside the CDR3, taken from reference TRBV5-1 and TRBJ1-3): KAGVTQTPRYLIKTRGQQVTLSCSPISGHRSVSWYQQTPGQGLQFLFEYFSETQRNKGNFPGRFSGRQFSNSRSEMNVSTLELGDSALYLCASSGGQEGNTIYFGEGSWLTVV.

This clonotype showed up just a few times. The chain recombines TRBV2 with TRBJ1-6, with a possible D match to TRBD1 (6 bases). V was shortened by 0 bases and J by 5 bases, with 17 bases between the two germline ends. Per germline, CDR1 SNHLY and CDR2 FYNNEI. The CDR3 extends over 18 amino acids. The CDR3 here is CASSEALLTGSNNSPLHF. CDR3 nucleotides: TGTGCCAGCAGTGAAGCGCTTCTGACAGGCTCAAATAATTCACCCCTCCACTTT.

The chain joins TRBV7-3 to TRBJ2-1; D gene uncertain. Germline V gene data show CDR1 as SGHTA and CDR2 as FQGTGA. V was cut by 2 bases and J by 5 bases, with 7 bases left in between. This CDR3 region has 13 residues. CDR3 amino acids: CASSLDPDNEQFF. CDR3 sequence (DNA): TGTGCCAGCAGCTTAGATCCTGACAATGAGCAGTTCTTC.

This clonotype was seen ten or more times. V and J are TRBV28 and TRBJ1-6; D is possibly TRBD1 (5 bases). Per the germline V gene, CDR1 is MDHEN and CDR2 is SYDVKM. The CDR3 covers 14 residues. The V gene lost 7 bases and the J gene lost 6 bases, with 13 bases spanning the gap. The chain's CDR3 is CASTRDGTNSPLHF. As DNA, the CDR3 is TGTGCCAGCACTCGGGACGGAACTAATTCACCCCTCCACTTT.

The sample holds many counts of this clonotype. The rearrangement links TRBV6-2 or TRBV6-3 to TRBJ2-7; no clear D gene. V lost 8 bases and J 0 bases, leaving 5 bases between the germline ends. Germline V CDR1 and CDR2: MNHEY, SVGEGT. CDR3 size: 11 residues. The DNA of the CDR3 is TGTGCCAGCGGCAGCTCCTACGAGCAGTACTTC. Protein sequence: CASGSSYEQYF.

The V call is TRBV5-6, the J call TRBJ2-7; perhaps D is TRBD1 or TRBD2 (5 bases each). CDR1 is SGHDT and CDR2 is YYEEEE in the germline V gene. The CDR3 is 14 amino acids. Deletions cut 6 bases from V and 2 bases from J, with 15 bases between. The CDR3 loop reads CASIPGTDPYEQYF. CDR3 nucleotides: TGTGCCAGCATCCCCGGGACCGATCCCTACGAGCAGTACTTC. The entire variable domain, with the rest obtained from reference TRBV5-6 and TRBJ2-7, is as follows: DAGVTQSPTHLIKTRGQQVTLRCSPKSGHDTVSWYQQALGQGPQFIFQYYEEEERQRGNFPDRFSGHQFPNYSSELNVNALLLGDSALYLCASIPGTDPYEQYFGPGTRLTVT.

The V call is TRBV14, the J call TRBJ2-7; no clear D gene. Trimming took 4 bases from V and 6 from J, leaving 13 bases between them. This CDR3 has 13 amino acids. Germline-derived CDR1 and CDR2 are SGHDN and FVKESK. The CDR3, as DNA: TGTGCCAGCAGCCTACTGGGTTTGGGCGAGCAGTACTTC. As protein: CASSLLGLGEQYF. Filled out from reference TRBV14 and TRBJ2-7, the complete variable domain reads EAGVTQFPSHSVIEKGQTVTLRCDPISGHDNLYWYRRVMGKEIKFLLHFVKESKQDESGMPNNRFLAERTGGTYSTLKVQPAELEDSGVYFCASSLLGLGEQYFGPGTRLTVT.

The CDR3 here is CASSLAIQGETQYF. The CDR3 DNA is TGTGCCAGCAGCTTGGCGATCCAGGGAGAGACCCAGTACTTC. The gene calls are TRBV5-6 and TRBJ2-5, with D maybe TRBD1 (5 bases). The CDR3 sequence is 14 residues long. Germline assignment: CDR1 SGHDT and CDR2 YYEEEE. Trimming pared 0 bases from V and 4 bases from J, leaving 10 bases between.

In its sample, this clonotype was seen a few times. V is TRBV6-1 and J is TRBJ2-3; no clear D. The CDR3 spans 13 residues. V lost 8 bases, J lost 5 bases, and 14 bases lay in between. The germline V gene encodes CDR1 MNHNS and CDR2 SASEGT. CDR3 DNA sequence: TGTGCCAGCGAAGGGCCCCCCGAAGATACGCAGTATTTT. Its protein product is CASEGPPEDTQYF.

This clonotype was detected only a few times. The chain couples TRBV27 to TRBJ1-5, with D possibly being TRBD1 (6 bases). Looked up from germline, CDR1 is MNHEY and CDR2 is SMNVEV (reference sequence). The length of the CDR3 is 15 residues. Between the trimmed V and J ends, which lost 3 bases and 6 bases, there was a span of 15 bases. CDR3 loop: CASSLVAQGSQPQHF. The CDR3 coding sequence is TGTGCCAGCAGTTTGGTTGCCCAGGGGAGTCAGCCCCAGCATTTT.

This clonotype was observed many times. This rearrangement joins TRBV3-1 to TRBJ2-4, with 8 bases fitting TRBD1. The V and J ends lost 2 bases and 3 bases, in that order; junction bases with no gene match: 6. The CDR3 extends over 16 amino acids. Germline values: CDR1 LGHDT, CDR2 YNNKEL (reference sequence). The CDR3 bases are TGTGCCAGCAGCCAACGACAGGGGTTTGGCAAAAACATTCAGTACTTC. Translating it yields CASSQRQGFGKNIQYF.

This clonotype appeared many times. J is TRBJ2-7 and V is TRBV29-1; 9 bases line up with TRBD1. CDR1 and CDR2 from the germline V gene are SQVTM and ANQGSEA. The CDR3 covers 13 residues. Losses at the gene ends were 3 bases for V and 4 bases for J; bases not matched to a gene: 4. This chain's CDR3 is CSVDSGQGYEQYF. CDR3 bases: TGCAGCGTTGATTCGGGACAGGGTTACGAGCAGTACTTC.

The chain recombines TRBV3-1 with TRBJ2-7; TRBD2 matches 12 bases. Losses at the gene ends were 4 bases for V and 5 bases for J; bases not matched to a gene: 3. Germline V lookup: CDR1 LGHDT, CDR2 YNNKEL (reference sequence). The CDR3 contains 14 residues. The CDR3 nucleotides read TGTGCCAGCAGCCCTAGCGGGAGGGCCCACGAGCAGTACTTC. This gives the protein CASSPSGRAHEQYF.

This clonotype was detected only a few times. The rearrangement joins TRBV3-1 to TRBJ2-7; 13 bases are a match to TRBD2. The CDR3 contains 15 residues. The V gene's germline CDR1 is LGHDT and CDR2 YNNKEL (reference sequence). Germline trimming cut 2 bases from V and 4 bases from J; bases unmatched to any gene: 2. The CDR3: CASSQMTSGGYEQYF. In nucleotides, the CDR3 is TGTGCCAGCAGCCAAATGACTAGCGGGGGGTACGAGCAGTACTTC.

The CDR3 coding sequence is TGTGCCACCAGCGAGAAACAGGGTCTTACAGATACGCAGTATTTT. Translation: CATSEKQGLTDTQYF. The J gene is TRBJ2-3, the V gene TRBV24-1; tentative D call: TRBD1 (6 bases). Germline V gene sequence: CDR1 KGHDR, CDR2 SFDVKD. The CDR3 is made up of 15 amino acids. V was cut by 7 bases and J by 3 bases, with 16 bases left in between.